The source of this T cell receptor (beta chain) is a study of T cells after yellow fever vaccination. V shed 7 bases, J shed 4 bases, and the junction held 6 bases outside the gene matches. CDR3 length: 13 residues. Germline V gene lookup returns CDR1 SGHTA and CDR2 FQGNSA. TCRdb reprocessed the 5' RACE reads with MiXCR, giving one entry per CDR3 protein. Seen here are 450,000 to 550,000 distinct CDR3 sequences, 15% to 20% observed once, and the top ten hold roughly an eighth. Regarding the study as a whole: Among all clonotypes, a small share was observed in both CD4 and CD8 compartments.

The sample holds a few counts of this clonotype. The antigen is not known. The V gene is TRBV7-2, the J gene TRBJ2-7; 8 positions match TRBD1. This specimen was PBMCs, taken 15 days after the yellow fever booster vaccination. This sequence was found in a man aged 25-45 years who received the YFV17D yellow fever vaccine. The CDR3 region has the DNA TGTGCCAGCACCACGGACAGGGTATACGAGCAGTACTTC. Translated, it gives CASTTDRVYEQYF.